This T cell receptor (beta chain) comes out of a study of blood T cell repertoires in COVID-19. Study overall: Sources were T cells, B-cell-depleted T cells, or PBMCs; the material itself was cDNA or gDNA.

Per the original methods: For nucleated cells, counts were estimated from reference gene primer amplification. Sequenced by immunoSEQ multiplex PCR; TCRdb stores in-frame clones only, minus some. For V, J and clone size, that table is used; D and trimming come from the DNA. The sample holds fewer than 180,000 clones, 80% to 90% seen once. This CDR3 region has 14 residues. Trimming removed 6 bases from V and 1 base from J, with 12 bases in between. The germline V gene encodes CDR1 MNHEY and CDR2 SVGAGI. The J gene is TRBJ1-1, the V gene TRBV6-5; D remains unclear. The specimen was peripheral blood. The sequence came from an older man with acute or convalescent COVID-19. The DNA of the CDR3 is TGTGCCAGCAGACCTCGACGGGGGAACACTGAAGCTTTCTTT. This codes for CASRPRRGNTEAFF.